These 32 T cell receptor beta chains came from one sample sequenced in a study of spatial heterogeneity in lung cancer. Time point in this sample: sample taken at primary tumor resection. Whole RNA came from tumor, nontumor lung or frozen PBMC and was sequenced without being sorted. Using its own MiXCR run on the 5' RACE reads, TCRdb lists one record per CDR3 protein. Among roughly 7,000 distinct CDR3 sequences, 6.5% to 9% were seen once, and the ten largest hold under 80%. Sequencing used PBMCs, obtained at surgery. The receptor source for this set is a male donor with early-stage non-small cell lung cancer.

There are many counts of this clonotype. This beta chain appears as a stray read in a library generated for alpha chains; its size is not informative. The gene calls are TRBV28 and TRBJ2-5, with 8 bases identical to TRBD2. This CDR3 has 14 residues. The V segment lost 5 bases and the J segment 5 bases; nucleotides outside the gene matches: 7. CDR1 and CDR2 (germline): MDHEN, SYDVKM. The CDR3 is CASSHLGLEETQYF. The CDR3 region has the DNA TGTGCCAGCAGTCATCTGGGACTAGAGGAGACCCAGTACTTC.

Comment on this clonotype: A library made for alpha chains picked up this beta chain off target, so its size means little. This chain links TRBV13 with TRBJ1-1; 12 bases agree with TRBD1. J gave up 3 bases and V 3 bases, and 5 bases lay outside the gene matches. The germline V gene encodes CDR1 PRHDT and CDR2 FYEKMQ (reference sequence). The CDR3 covers 16 residues. CDR3 amino acids: CASSFQGQGADTEAFF. The CDR3 DNA sequence: TGTGCCAGCAGCTTCCAGGGACAGGGGGCAGACACTGAAGCTTTCTTT.

There are many counts of this clonotype. This beta chain appears as a stray read in a library generated for alpha chains; its size is not informative. This chain links TRBV5-1 with TRBJ2-1; tentatively, D is TRBD2 (5 bases). The CDR3 is 14 residues long. The germline CDR1 and CDR2 sequences are SGHRS and YFSETQ. V lost 6 bases, J lost 5 bases, and 15 bases lay in between. The CDR3 DNA sequence: TGCGCCAGCAACCAGGAGCGGTTAAACAATGAGCAGTTCTTC. It codes for CASNQERLNNEQFF.

This clonotype was picked up many times. Found in a library prepared for alpha chains, this beta chain is an off-target read, and its abundance has little meaning. The V call is TRBV6-1, the J call TRBJ2-5; the D gene is possibly TRBD2 (5 bases). Trimming took off 6 bases at V and 0 bases at J, with 20 bases between the two ends. The germline V gene has CDR1 MNHNS and CDR2 SASEGT. This CDR3 is 17 amino acids long. The CDR3: CASRDGRLRGNQETQYF. CDR3 nucleotides: TGTGCCAGCAGAGACGGTCGGCTACGGGGAAACCAAGAGACCCAGTACTTC.

This clonotype is medium-sized within its sample. This beta chain is a stray sequence in a library constructed for alpha chains; its clone size is not meaningful. This chain joins TRBV2 and TRBJ2-3; possibly TRBD2 for D (6 bases). Trimming stripped 6 bases from V and 7 bases from J, with 23 bases between. Germline V gene sequence: CDR1 SNHLY, CDR2 FYNNEI. The CDR3 length is 16 residues. The CDR3 reads CASRAGLAAGLNTQYF. DNA of the CDR3: TGTGCCAGCAGGGCGGGGTTAGCGGCCGGTCTGAATACGCAGTATTTT.

By its share, this clonotype is medium-sized. This beta chain is off target for a library built for alpha chains, so its abundance means little. The chain recombines TRBV28 with TRBJ2-1; D unclear. This CDR3 is 12 amino acids long. Looked up from germline, CDR1 is MDHEN and CDR2 is SYDVKM. V dropped 2 bases and J dropped 9 bases, with 8 bases sitting between them. The CDR3 here is CASSLRWTEQFF. CDR3 coding DNA: TGTGCCAGCAGTTTACGGTGGACTGAGCAGTTCTTC. The full variable domain, completed using reference TRBV28 and TRBJ2-1, is DVKVTQSSRYLVKRTGEKVFLECVQDMDHENMFWYRQDPGLGLRLIYFSYDVKMKEKGDIPEGYSVSREKKERFSLILESASTNQTSMYLCASSLRWTEQFFGPGTRLTVL.

This clonotype was counted ten times or more. This beta chain turned up in a library designed for alpha chains; as an off-target read, its abundance says little. V is TRBV11-3 and J is TRBJ2-3; no clear D gene. With 1 base removed from V and 0 bases from J, the gap between germline ends came to 8 bases. The CDR3 is 15 amino acids. CDR1 and CDR2 (germline): SGHNT, YENEEA. CDR3 DNA sequence: TGTGCCAGCAGCTTAGGTAGCCCGAGCACAGATACGCAGTATTTT. This translates into CASSLGSPSTDTQYF.

This clonotype was found many times. This beta chain slipped into a library made for alpha chains as a stray read, so its size is not meaningful. This rearrangement joins TRBV4-2 to TRBJ2-7; 8 positions agree with TRBD2. The CDR3 totals 15 residues. In germline, CDR1 is LGHNA, CDR2 YNFKEQ. V dropped 0 bases and J dropped 2; count of bases not matched to a gene: 3. The CDR3 DNA reads as TGTGCCAGCAGCCAAGAAGCGGGAGAGGCCTACGAGCAGTACTTC. Translating gives CASSQEAGEAYEQYF.

This clonotype appeared many times. This beta chain was picked up by a library intended for alpha chains and is off target, so its count carries little meaning. The V and J genes are TRBV3-1 and TRBJ2-5, with unresolved D. Per the germline V gene, CDR1 is LGHDT and CDR2 is YNNKEL (reference sequence). This CDR3 has 12 residues. V lost 1 base and J lost 2, with 2 bases in between. The CDR3 is CASSQGQETQYF. The CDR3 region has the DNA TGTGCCAGCAGCCAAGGACAAGAGACCCAGTACTTC.

This clonotype was picked up a small number of times. Little can be read into the size of this beta chain, an off-target read in a library designed for alpha chains. The chain couples TRBV27 to TRBJ2-3; 9 nucleotides align to TRBD1. The CDR3 covers 17 residues. V lost 5 bases and J lost 2; bases outside the gene matches: 11. Germline-derived CDR1 and CDR2 are MNHEY and SMNVEV (reference sequence). The CDR3 coding sequence is TGTGCCAGCAGTATATACCCCGGGACAGGGACCACAGATACGCAGTATTTT. Translating gives CASSIYPGTGTTDTQYF.

This clonotype was found many times. Found in a library prepared for alpha chains, this beta chain is an off-target read, and its abundance has little meaning. This chain uses TRBV5-5 with TRBJ1-1; the D gene is possibly TRBD1 (6 bases). Trimming left V 1 base short and J 1 base short, with 8 bases between. Germline CDR1 and CDR2: SGHKS and YYEKEE (reference sequence). This CDR3 spans 14 amino acids. The CDR3 loop is CASSLQGWNTEAFF. The CDR3 DNA is TGTGCCAGCAGCTTGCAGGGGTGGAACACTGAAGCTTTCTTT.

This clonotype was observed many times. As an off-target read in a library built for alpha chains, this beta chain has a frequency of little significance. This rearrangement joins TRBV20-1 to TRBJ2-2, with a possible D match to TRBD2 (5 bases). This CDR3 region has 15 residues. Germline CDR1 DFQATT, CDR2 SNEGSKA (reference sequence). Trimming took off 1 base at V and 2 bases at J, with 11 bases between the two ends. CDR3: CSARAFSANTGELFF. DNA of the CDR3: TGCAGTGCTAGAGCTTTTAGCGCTAACACCGGGGAGCTGTTTTTT.

This clonotype was detected ten times or more. The library was prepared for alpha chains; this beta chain is a stray read, so its frequency means little. The chain links TRBV7-9 to TRBJ2-1, with D unclear. The CDR3 is 14 amino acids. CDR1 and CDR2 (germline): SEHNR, FQNEAQ (reference sequence). V shed 0 bases and J shed 8 bases, with 11 bases lying between them. This chain's CDR3 is CASSLAGQVYEQFF. For the CDR3, the DNA is TGTGCCAGCAGCTTAGCCGGTCAGGTCTATGAGCAGTTCTTC.

This clonotype was detected only a few times. This beta chain is an unintended read in a library built for alpha chains; its size means little. The chain combines TRBV5-1 with TRBJ2-3, with D tentatively TRBD1 (5 bases). The CDR3 is 15 residues long. V lost 0 bases and J lost 1, with 9 bases in between. Germline V lookup: CDR1 SGHRS, CDR2 YFSETQ. This CDR3 reads CASSLAGIGTDTQYF. The CDR3 bases are TGCGCCAGCAGCTTGGCAGGGATCGGCACAGATACGCAGTATTTT.

Many counts were recorded for this clonotype. This beta chain lies outside the target of a library built for alpha chains; its clone size means little. The rearrangement joins TRBV11-2 to TRBJ2-2; D may be TRBD1 (6 bases). This CDR3 spans 16 amino acids. From germline, CDR1 is SGHAT and CDR2 FQNNGV. V lost 1 base to trimming and J lost 1 base, with 10 bases between them. CDR3 residues: CASSLATGWNTGELFF. CDR3 bases: TGTGCCAGCAGCTTAGCAACAGGGTGGAACACCGGGGAGCTGTTTTTT.

Ten or more counts support this clonotype. This beta chain represents an off-target read in a library built for alpha chains; its size is of limited meaning. This rearrangement joins TRBV5-1 to TRBJ2-1; the match to TRBD2 covers 10 bases. J lost 5 bases, V lost 4 bases, and 6 bases had no gene match. The CDR3 runs to 15 residues. CDR1 is SGHRS, CDR2 YFSETQ, per germline. Here the CDR3 reads CASSLGLAEDNEQFF. CDR3 bases: TGCGCCAGCAGCCTAGGACTAGCGGAAGACAATGAGCAGTTCTTC.

On this clonotype itself: This beta chain appears as a stray read in a library generated for alpha chains; its size is not informative. The gene calls are TRBV7-7 and TRBJ2-1; TRBD2 aligns across 8 bases. The germline CDR1 and CDR2 sequences are SSHAT and FNYEAQ (reference sequence). The CDR3 is made up of 15 amino acids. J gave up 4 bases and V 5 bases, and 7 bases lay outside the gene matches. In DNA, the CDR3 is TGTGCCAGCAGCGCCCTAGCGGGTTCTTACAATGAGCAGTTCTTC. Encoded protein: CASSALAGSYNEQFF. The full variable domain, in which reference TRBV7-7 and TRBJ2-1 provide the parts outside the CDR3, is GAGVSQSPRYKVTKRGQDVTLRCDPISSHATLYWYQQALGQGPEFLTYFNYEAQPDKSGLPSDRFSAERPEGSISTLTIQRTEQRDSAMYRCASSALAGSYNEQFFGPGTRLTVL.

The sample holds many counts of this clonotype. This beta chain is a stray sequence in a library constructed for alpha chains; its clone size is not meaningful. The rearrangement uses TRBV20-1 and TRBJ1-5; D uncertain. Germline loops: CDR1 DFQATT, CDR2 SNEGSKA (reference sequence). With 4 bases removed from V and 2 bases from J, the gap between germline ends came to 9 bases. This CDR3 has 13 amino acids. The CDR3 DNA is TGCAGTGCTAATTCACTTGGCAATCAGCCCCAGCATTTT. Its protein product is CSANSLGNQPQHF.

The table lists this clonotype with many counts. A library prepared for alpha chains yielded this beta chain as an off-target read; its size is of little meaning. This sequence joins TRBV28 and TRBJ1-6, with D maybe TRBD1 (6 bases). Germline CDR1 is MDHEN and CDR2 is SYDVKM. V lost 1 base, J lost 6 bases, and 13 bases lay in between. CDR3 length: 16 residues. CDR3 nucleotide sequence: TGTGCCAGCAGTTTATCCCGGACAGCCTTTAATTCACCCCTCCACTTT. Translation: CASSLSRTAFNSPLHF.

This clonotype was seen many times. This beta chain appears as a stray read in a library generated for alpha chains; its size is not informative. Here the CDR3 reads CSAPPGDREYEQYF. CDR3 nucleotide sequence: TGCAGTGCTCCCCCAGGGGACAGGGAATACGAGCAGTACTTC. The rearrangement joins TRBV20-1 to TRBJ2-7; 9 bases map to TRBD1. J lost 4 bases, V lost 5 bases, and 9 bases had no gene match. Germline-derived CDR1 and CDR2 are DFQATT and SNEGSKA (reference sequence). The CDR3 runs to 14 residues.

The table lists this clonotype with many counts. This beta chain is an off-target read within a library intended for alpha chains, so its frequency means little. The chain is built from TRBV6-1 and TRBJ1-1, with TRBD1 as a possible D gene (6 bases). The ends were cut back, 8 bases at V and 7 bases at J, with 17 bases in the middle. Per the germline V gene, CDR1 is MNHNS and CDR2 is SASEGT. The CDR3 is 13 amino acids. The CDR3 DNA reads TGTGCCAGCGATTGGACAGCCACGGATGAAGCTTTCTTT. Translation gives CASDWTATDEAFF.

For this clonotype: This beta chain is an unintended read in a library built for alpha chains; its size means little. V usage is TRBV19 and J usage is TRBJ2-3, with D maybe TRBD1 (5 bases). Germline V lookup: CDR1 LNHDA, CDR2 SQIVND (reference sequence). The CDR3 runs to 17 residues. Trimming removed 6 bases from V and 0 bases from J, with 19 bases in between. This CDR3 reads CASRKRTSRSSTDTQYF. CDR3 coding DNA: TGTGCCAGTAGAAAGAGGACAAGTCGATCTAGCACAGATACGCAGTATTTT.

This clonotype turned up a few times. As an off-target read in a library built for alpha chains, this beta chain has a frequency of little significance. The CDR3 DNA is TGTGCCAGCAGTTACCGACAGGGAGGCAATCAGCCCCAGCATTTT. The encoded protein is CASSYRQGGNQPQHF. The rearrangement uses TRBV6-5 and TRBJ1-5; TRBD1 aligns across 7 bases. The CDR3 extends over 15 amino acids. Germline CDR1 reads MNHEY; CDR2 reads SVGAGI. The junction had 3 bases not matched to a gene; V was cut back by 2 bases and J by 2 bases.

This clonotype was counted at least ten times. This beta chain is a stray sequence in a library constructed for alpha chains; its clone size is not meaningful. V usage is TRBV5-1 and J usage is TRBJ1-1; D gene unclear. V was shortened by 1 base and J by 3 bases, with 13 bases between the two germline ends. The CDR3 spans 15 residues. CDR1 is SGHRS, CDR2 YFSETQ, per germline. Here the CDR3 reads CASSLQFVKDTEAFF. CDR3 in DNA: TGCGCCAGCAGCTTGCAGTTTGTTAAGGACACTGAAGCTTTCTTT.

This clonotype was detected ten times or more. Being off target in a library aimed at alpha chains, this beta chain has a size of little meaning. This rearrangement joins TRBV20-1 to TRBJ2-1; TRBD1 is a possible D gene (5 bases). V gave up 2 bases and J gave up 9 bases, with 11 bases separating them. Germline assignment: CDR1 DFQATT and CDR2 SNEGSKA (reference sequence). The CDR3 consists of 12 residues. The CDR3 DNA reads TGCAGTGCTAGACCCTCGACAGTTGAGCAGTTCTTC. This translates into CSARPSTVEQFF.

This clonotype was observed many times. This beta chain is a stray sequence in a library constructed for alpha chains; its clone size is not meaningful. The chain recombines TRBV5-1 with TRBJ2-5; D not certain. The CDR3 is 17 amino acids. V was clipped by 4 bases and J by 4 bases, with 23 bases between them. Germline V gives CDR1 SGHRS, CDR2 YFSETQ. CDR3 coding DNA: TGCGCCAGCAGCCCGGACCGGATACATACGGTGGGAGAGACCCAGTACTTC. This translates into CASSPDRIHTVGETQYF.

This clonotype was seen many times. Little can be read into the size of this beta chain, an off-target read in a library designed for alpha chains. This chain uses TRBV6-5 with TRBJ2-2; weak D call: TRBD1 (5 bases). V was pared by 2 bases and J by 0 bases, with 7 bases between. This CDR3 region has 15 residues. In germline, CDR1 is MNHEY, CDR2 SVGAGI. The CDR3 DNA sequence: TGTGCCAGCAGTTACCAGGGAACGAACACCGGGGAGCTGTTTTTT. It translates to CASSYQGTNTGELFF.

This clonotype has ten or more counts. As an off-target read in a library built for alpha chains, this beta chain has a frequency of little significance. The rearrangement joins TRBV5-1 to TRBJ1-4, with 8 nucleotides matching TRBD1. The CDR3 totals 15 residues. Losses at the gene ends were 4 bases for V and 3 bases for J; bases not matched to a gene: 5. Germline assignment: CDR1 SGHRS and CDR2 YFSETQ. The DNA of the CDR3 is TGCGCCAGCAGCACTACGACAGGGGCTAATGAAAAACTGTTTTTT. This codes for CASSTTTGANEKLFF.

This clonotype was observed at least ten times. This beta chain was picked up by a library intended for alpha chains and is off target, so its count carries little meaning. This rearrangement joins TRBV9 to TRBJ2-2, with D unclear. CDR3 length: 15 amino acids. The germline CDR1 and CDR2 sequences are SGDLS and YYNGEE. V dropped 0 bases and J dropped 0 bases, with 6 bases sitting between them. As DNA, the CDR3 is TGTGCCAGCAGCGTAGGGCACGCGAACACCGGGGAGCTGTTTTTT. Amino acid sequence: CASSVGHANTGELFF.

This clonotype was detected many times. The library was prepared for alpha chains; this beta chain is a stray read, so its frequency means little. The rearrangement uses TRBV7-2 and TRBJ2-3; D uncertain. Trimming cost V 5 bases and J 6 bases, with 12 bases left between them. Germline CDR1 is SGHTA and CDR2 is FQGNSA. The CDR3 is made up of 13 amino acids. The CDR3 region has the DNA TGTGCCAGCAGCCATCCCGCTTGGGATACGCAGTATTTT. Protein product: CASSHPAWDTQYF.

This clonotype was recorded at least ten times. This beta chain is an off-target read within a library intended for alpha chains, so its frequency means little. The chain couples TRBV3-1 to TRBJ2-5; unclear D gene. Germline CDR1 and CDR2: LGHDT and YNNKEL (reference sequence). There are 12 residues in the CDR3. V lost 1 base and J lost 3, with 3 bases in between. CDR3 residues: CASSQGEETQYF. CDR3 DNA sequence: TGTGCCAGCAGCCAAGGCGAAGAGACCCAGTACTTC.

This clonotype has only a few counts. The library was prepared for alpha chains; this beta chain is a stray read, so its frequency means little. The rearrangement uses TRBV2 and TRBJ2-1; D gene ambiguous. This CDR3 comprises 11 residues. Germline V lookup: CDR1 SNHLY, CDR2 FYNNEI. Trimming removed 1 base at V and 6 bases at J, with 1 base between. The CDR3 nucleotides read TGTGCCAGCAGTGAAGTCAATGAGCAGTTCTTC. This codes for CASSEVNEQFF.